This T cell receptor beta chain was retrieved from a study of T cell changes during pregnancy in multiple sclerosis. This clone was seen just once. One junction end disagrees with the germline gene, perhaps due to a read error. TCRdb's copy holds only in-frame clones and misses some; the assay was immunoSEQ multiplex PCR. The sample carries about 20,000 clones, approximately 90% recorded once. The germline V gene encodes CDR1 SGHTS and CDR2 YDEGEE. This CDR3 is 14 amino acids long. The sequencing used CD8+ T cells from peripheral blood mononuclear cells, collected in the second trimester of pregnancy. The rearrangement uses TRBV5-8 and TRBJ1-4, with 11 positions matching TRBD1. The receptor's source is a female donor in good health, enrolled as a control in a pregnancy study. The CDR3 nucleotides are TGTGCCAGCACCCTCGGACAGGGGGCCGTTGGTTGGCTTTTT. Encoded protein: CASTLGQGAVGWLF.